This T cell receptor (beta chain) was recorded in a study of blood T cell repertoires in COVID-19. Study as a whole: Researchers got acute and convalescent COVID-19 samples from the United States, Italy and Spain.

Residents of about two dozen US areas, aged roughly 18 to 89 years, made up the participants. Cohort assignment relied on participant-reported clinical history. This CDR3 is 14 amino acids long. Trimming took 0 bases from V and 7 from J; bases not matched to a gene: 5. Germline V CDR1 and CDR2: LGHNA, YSLEER. Methods used by the authors: Estimation of nucleated cell counts relied on the amplification of reference gene primers. Here immunoSEQ multiplex PCR was the method, and the copy in TCRdb shows in-frame clones only, minus some. Clone size and the V and J calls come from that table; the DNA yielded D and trimming. The sample has under 350,000 clones, about 86% seen once.

This clonotype was sampled from a woman between 40 and 55 years old with acute COVID-19. Sequenced material: PBMCs or T cells enriched from blood (not recorded which). The chain links TRBV4-3 to TRBJ1-2, with 7 bases identical to TRBD1. DNA for the CDR3: TGCGCCAGCAGCCAAGACCCGACAGGGTTTGGCTACACCTTC. Translating it yields CASSQDPTGFGYTF.